This T cell receptor beta chain was captured by sequencing in a study of siplizumab effects on memory and regulatory T cells. Produced via immunoSEQ multiplex PCR; TCRdb's table is partial and in-frame only. Seen here are about 91,000 clones, more than 95% observed once, and the top ten hold around 0.029%. Sequenced sample: naive CD4+ T cells sorted from blood. This TCR came from a human donor in good health.

This chain's CDR3 is CASSEAKLARETQYF. CDR3 coding DNA: TGTGCCAGCAGTGAAGCGAAACTAGCGAGGGAGACCCAGTACTTC. The chain recombines TRBV2 with TRBJ2-5, with 7 bases fitting TRBD2. The germline gives CDR1 SNHLY, CDR2 FYNNEI. V trimming: 0 bases; J trimming: 5 bases; junction bases outside the gene matches: 6. The CDR3 contains 15 residues.